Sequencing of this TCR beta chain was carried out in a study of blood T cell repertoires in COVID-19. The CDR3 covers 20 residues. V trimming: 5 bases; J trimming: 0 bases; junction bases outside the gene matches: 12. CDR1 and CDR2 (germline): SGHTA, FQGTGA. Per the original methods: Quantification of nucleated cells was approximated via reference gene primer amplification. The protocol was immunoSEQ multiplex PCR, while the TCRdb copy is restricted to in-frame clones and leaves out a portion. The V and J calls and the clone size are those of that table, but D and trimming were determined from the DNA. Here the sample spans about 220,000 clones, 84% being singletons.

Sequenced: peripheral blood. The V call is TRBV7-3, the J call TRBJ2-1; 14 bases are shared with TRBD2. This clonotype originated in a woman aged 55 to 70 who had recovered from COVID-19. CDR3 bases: TGTGCCAGCAGCCGCGGACCTGGACTAGCGGGGGGAGTCTCCTACAATGAGCAGTTCTTC. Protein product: CASSRGPGLAGGVSYNEQFF.